The source of this T cell receptor beta chain is a study of CD8 T cells in ankylosing spondylitis. Whole-study findings and limits: According to the report, clones linked to the disease were significantly enriched in matched synovial fluid samples taken from ankylosing spondylitis patients. Prior literature has documented some motif variants in synovial fluid and blood from reactive arthritis. Researchers report that disease-linked clones proved CD8+ and relatively rare in peripheral blood.

The V end lost 8 bases, the J end lost 0 bases, and 8 bases lay between the germline ends. The CDR3 is made up of 12 amino acids. CDR1 and CDR2 from the germline V gene are MDHEN and SYDVKM. Many counts were recorded for this clonotype. Its antigen is unidentified. A single record per CDR3 protein comes from TCRdb applying MiXCR to the 5' RACE reads. The sample comprises approximately 240,000 distinct CDR3 sequences, roughly a quarter of which are singletons, and roughly 0.67% rests with the top ten. The sequenced sample was blood, either unsorted or a sorted T cell fraction (not recorded which). The chain is built from TRBV28 and TRBJ2-7, with D unresolved. The sequence was collected from a male donor with ankylosing spondylitis or in good health (not recorded which). The CDR3 DNA sequence: TGTGCCAGCGCAGGTTACTCCTACGAGCAGTACTTC. It specifies CASAGYSYEQYF.